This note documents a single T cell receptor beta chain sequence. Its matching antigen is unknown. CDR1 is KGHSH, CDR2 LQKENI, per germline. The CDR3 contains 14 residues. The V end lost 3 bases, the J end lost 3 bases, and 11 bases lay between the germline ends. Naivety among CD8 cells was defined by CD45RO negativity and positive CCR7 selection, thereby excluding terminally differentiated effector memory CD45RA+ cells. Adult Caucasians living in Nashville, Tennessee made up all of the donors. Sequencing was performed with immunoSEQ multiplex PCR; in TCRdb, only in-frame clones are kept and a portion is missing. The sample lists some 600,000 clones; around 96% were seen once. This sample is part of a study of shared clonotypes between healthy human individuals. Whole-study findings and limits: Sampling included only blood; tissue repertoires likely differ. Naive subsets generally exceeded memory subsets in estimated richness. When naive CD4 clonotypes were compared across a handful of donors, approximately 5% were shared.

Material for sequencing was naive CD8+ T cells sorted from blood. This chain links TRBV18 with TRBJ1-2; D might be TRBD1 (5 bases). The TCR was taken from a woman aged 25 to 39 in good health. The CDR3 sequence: CASSPPGSDYGYTF. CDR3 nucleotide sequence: TGTGCCAGCTCACCCCCAGGGAGCGACTATGGCTACACCTTC.